One sample yielded the 2 T cell receptor beta chains listed below, sequenced in a study of CD8+CD57+ T cells in acquired aplastic anemia. The patients chosen for sequencing had shown expansion of CD8+CD57+ cells (detected by flow cytometry). Genomic DNA, serving as template, underwent TCR beta VDJ and CDR3 profiling. Each CDR3 protein is one row after TCRdb ran MiXCR on the reads. The sample includes about 260,000 distinct CDR3 sequences, roughly 80% seen only once; the top ten take approximately 40%. Sequencing was carried out using sorted CD4+, CD8+, or CD8+CD57+ T cells (not recorded which) from PBMCs. The receptors were sampled from a human donor with aplastic anemia.

Concerning this clonotype itself: As the CDR3 is not closed by the conserved phenylalanine or tryptophan, this likely results from a read error. No DNA is shown, since the ends of the CDR3 on it are uncertain; the CDR3 is the one TCRdb lists. The rearrangement links TRBV2 to TRBJ1-6; TRBD1, the table's D call, was not compared with the DNA. Germline CDR1 is SNHLY and CDR2 is FYNNEI. The CDR3 region is 16 residues in length, termini included. The CDR3 spells CASSEQGDRGKYVVPG.

This clonotype was seen a single time. The chain's CDR3 is CASSLAGVRATQHF. The CDR3 DNA follows: TGTGCCAGCAGCTTAGCGGGAGTTCGCGCTACGCAGCATTTT. This rearrangement joins TRBV7-8 to TRBJ2-3; no clear D. The last part of the DNA fits TRBJ1-5 better; the J call may be wrong. Germline V gene lookup returns CDR1 SGHVS and CDR2 FQNEAQ. The CDR3 runs to 14 residues.